Each of the 23 T cell receptor beta chains below was sequenced from the same sample in a study of memory CD4+ T cells and cytomegalovirus serostatus. The table came from immunoSEQ multiplex PCR; TCRdb's copy has only in-frame clones and leaves some out. The data contain under 75,000 clones, around three quarters of them seen just once; the ten biggest clones take up 0.5% to 0.55%. Single viable CD3+CD4+CD8-CD45RO+ cells were sorted as the memory CD4+ T cells. The sample consisted of memory CD4+ T cells from blood. These receptors all come from an adult in good health and CMV-seronegative. Some clones in this sample may be carry-over from other donors' samples.

The chain links TRBV5-6 to TRBJ1-4; TRBD1 might be the D (6 bases). V gave up 4 bases and J gave up 6 bases, with 16 bases separating them. The CDR3 covers 15 residues. CDR1 is SGHDT and CDR2 is YYEEEE in the germline V gene. For the CDR3, the DNA is TGTGCCAGCAGCCCCTATCACAGGGCGGATGAAAAACTGTTTTTT. This sequence encodes CASSPYHRADEKLFF.

This chain joins TRBV6-1 and TRBJ2-1; 7 bases match TRBD1. CDR1 is MNHNS and CDR2 is SASEGT in the germline V gene. The J segment lost 2 bases and the V segment lost 10 bases, leaving 8 bases of the junction unmatched. This CDR3 region has 14 residues. CDR3 region: CATRTGIAYNEQFF. CDR3 nucleotide sequence: TGTGCCACCCGGACAGGAATTGCCTACAATGAGCAGTTCTTC.

This chain uses TRBV4-1 with TRBJ1-2; 8 nucleotides line up with TRBD1. V lost 1 base and J lost 5; bases outside the gene matches: 12. Germline V gives CDR1 MGHRA, CDR2 YSYEKL. This CDR3 comprises 17 residues. The CDR3 DNA reads as TGCGCCAGCAGCCAAGTGACCGCAGGGGGCGCGGTTTATGGCTACACCTTC. It yields the protein CASSQVTAGGAVYGYTF.

The chain recombines TRBV4-1 with TRBJ2-3; maybe TRBD1 (6 bases). This CDR3 is built from 19 residues. Germline CDR1 MGHRA, CDR2 YSYEKL. Trimming stripped 0 bases from V and 3 bases from J, with 22 bases between. CDR3 DNA sequence: TGCGCCAGCAGCCAAGATGGTGTTACAGGGAAGGTATGGACAGATACGCAGTATTTT. This encodes CASSQDGVTGKVWTDTQYF.

CDR3 DNA sequence: TGTGCCAGCAGCTCACCCTACCGCGAGGGGGAGCAGTACTTC. Its translation is CASSSPYREGEQYF. This chain uses TRBV7-2 with TRBJ2-7, with D perhaps matching TRBD1 or TRBD2 (5 bases each). Trimming took 4 bases from V and 7 from J, leaving 17 bases between them. Germline V gene lookup returns CDR1 SGHTA and CDR2 FQGNSA. The CDR3 consists of 14 residues.

This clone showed up just once. The V and J genes are TRBV5-1 and TRBJ1-5, with TRBD1 as a possible D gene (5 bases). CDR3 size: 15 residues. Germline-derived CDR1 and CDR2 are SGHRS and YFSETQ. The V end lost 0 bases, the J end lost 1 base, and 8 bases lay between the germline ends. CDR3 in amino acids: CASSLAGASNQPQHF. The CDR3, as DNA: TGCGCCAGCAGCTTGGCCGGGGCAAGCAATCAGCCCCAGCATTTT.

In this sample, this clone turned up a few times. The chain uses TRBV29-1 and TRBJ2-3; no definite D call. CDR3 size: 12 residues. V lost 4 bases and J 2 bases, leaving 7 bases between the germline ends. In germline, CDR1 is SQVTM, CDR2 ANQGSEA. The DNA of the CDR3 is TGCAGCGTTGCGGAGAACACAGATACGCAGTATTTT. It translates to CSVAENTDTQYF.

The chain joins TRBV7-6 to TRBJ2-1; D gene unclear. The V and J ends lost 5 bases and 8 bases respectively, with 19 bases between them. The germline V gene encodes CDR1 SGHVS and CDR2 FNYEAQ. The CDR3 is made up of 15 amino acids. The CDR3 loop reads CASSPSNRAIHEQFF. DNA for the CDR3: TGTGCCAGCAGCCCATCCAATCGAGCTATCCATGAGCAGTTCTTC.

The chain employs TRBV5-1 and TRBJ1-4; tentative D call: TRBD1 (5 bases). There are 15 residues in the CDR3. Trimming removed 0 bases at V and 6 bases at J, with 12 bases between. The germline V gene encodes CDR1 SGHRS and CDR2 YFSETQ. CDR3 nucleotide sequence: TGCGCCAGCAGCTTGGTGGCAGGGAGGGATGAAAAACTGTTTTTT. It is translated as CASSLVAGRDEKLFF.

This chain uses TRBV30 with TRBJ2-5; D not certain. CDR1 and CDR2 (germline): GTSNPN, SVGIG (reference sequence). The germline V and J ends were trimmed by 1 base and 5 bases, with 8 bases remaining between them. The CDR3 has 12 residues. As DNA, the CDR3 is TGTGCCTGGAGTGCCTTAGGGGAGACCCAGTACTTC. Translating it yields CAWSALGETQYF. Full variable domain (missing parts from reference TRBV30 and TRBJ2-5): SQTIHQWPATLVQPVGSPLSLECTVEGTSNPNLYWYRQAAGRGLQLLFYSVGIGQISSEVPQNLSASRPQDRQFILSSKKLLLSDSGFYLCAWSALGETQYFGPGTRLLVL.

This clone ranks as medium-sized. The chain joins TRBV27 to TRBJ1-1; maybe TRBD1 (6 bases). The V end lost 0 bases, the J end lost 0 bases, and 11 bases lay between the germline ends. CDR1 MNHEY and CDR2 SMNVEV come from the germline V gene (reference sequence). The CDR3 spans 16 residues. This CDR3 is CASSLSTGRMNTEAFF. The DNA for the CDR3 is TGTGCCAGCAGTTTATCTACAGGGCGGATGAACACTGAAGCTTTCTTT.

The V gene is TRBV4-3, the J gene TRBJ1-1; 9 positions agree with TRBD1. This CDR3 has 15 amino acids. Looked up from germline, CDR1 is LGHNA and CDR2 is YSLEER. The V segment lost 4 bases and the J segment 10 bases; nucleotides outside the gene matches: 13. The CDR3 region has the DNA TGCGCCAGCAGCCCCCACGCGACAGGGGGAGAGCGAGCTTTCTTT. Translated, it gives CASSPHATGGERAFF.

The table lists this clone with a count of one. The V call is TRBV30, the J call TRBJ2-4; no clear D. This CDR3 comprises 13 residues. The V end was cut by 0 bases, the J end by 0 bases, with 3 bases between. Germline-derived CDR1 and CDR2 are GTSNPN and SVGIG (reference sequence). CDR3 coding DNA: TGTGCCTGGAGTGTACTAGCCAAAAACATTCAGTACTTC. Translation gives CAWSVLAKNIQYF.

For the CDR3, the DNA is TGTGCCAGCAATCTCCTTAGGACAGATACGCAGTATTTT. Translating gives CASNLLRTDTQYF. The chain is built from TRBV2 and TRBJ2-3; D gene uncertain. V lost 7 bases, J lost 3 bases, and 11 bases lay in between. Germline CDR1 and CDR2: SNHLY and FYNNEI. The CDR3 totals 13 residues. The full variable domain, in which reference TRBV2 and TRBJ2-3 provide the parts outside the CDR3, is EPEVTQTPSHQVTQMGQEVILRCVPISNHLYFYWYRQILGQKVEFLVSFYNNEISEKSEIFDDQFSVERPDGSNFTLKIRSTKLEDSAMYFCASNLLRTDTQYFGPGTRLTVL.

The gene calls are TRBV30 and TRBJ1-2; D remains unclear. The CDR3 consists of 15 residues. V was cut by 2 bases and J by 3 bases, with 16 bases left in between. Per the germline V gene, CDR1 is GTSNPN and CDR2 is SVGIG (reference sequence). The CDR3 region is CAWSTIWAPDYGYTF. The CDR3 DNA follows: TGTGCCTGGAGTACTATTTGGGCCCCGGACTATGGCTACACCTTC.

This CDR3 is CASSPNPGSSPPLHF. For the CDR3, the DNA is TGTGCCAGTAGTCCGAATCCGGGATCAAGCCCACCCCTCCACTTT. The chain recombines TRBV19 with TRBJ1-6; D is uncertain. The CDR3 is 15 amino acids. CDR1 and CDR2 (germline): LNHDA, SQIVND (reference sequence). V lost 5 bases to trimming and J lost 11 bases, with 19 bases between them.

Written as DNA, the CDR3 is TGTGCCAGCTCGGGACAGGGGGCTACGGGTTCTGAAGCTTTCTTT. It is translated as CASSGQGATGSEAFF. This chain connects TRBV6-4 to TRBJ1-1; 12 bases map to TRBD1. Germline CDR1 MRHNA, CDR2 SNTAGT. After removal of 8 bases from V and 6 bases from J, the junction contained 10 bases not matched to a gene. The CDR3 is 15 amino acids.

The V call is TRBV6-1, the J call TRBJ2-1, with 7 bases lining up with TRBD1. CDR1 is MNHNS, CDR2 SASEGT, per germline. The CDR3 has 16 residues. The J segment lost 0 bases and the V segment lost 1 base, leaving 3 bases of the junction unmatched. The CDR3 DNA reads TGTGCCAGCAGTGAAGAGCCAGGGGGCTCCTACAATGAGCAGTTCTTC. Protein sequence: CASSEEPGGSYNEQFF.

The chain combines TRBV14 with TRBJ2-1; TRBD2 aligns across 10 bases. Germline loops: CDR1 SGHDN, CDR2 FVKESK. V lost 0 bases and J lost 8; bases outside the gene matches: 4. This CDR3 is 15 amino acids long. The CDR3 is CASSQDKSGRDEQFF. In nucleotides, the CDR3 is TGTGCCAGCAGCCAAGACAAGAGCGGGAGGGATGAGCAGTTCTTC.

The chain uses TRBV6-5 and TRBJ2-1; perhaps TRBD2 as D (5 bases). The CDR3 length is 15 residues. Trimming pared 6 bases from V and 3 bases from J, leaving 15 bases between. From germline, CDR1 is MNHEY and CDR2 SVGAGI. The CDR3 nucleotides are TGTGCCAGCAGGATTCGGGGTCTTAGCTACAATGAGCAGTTCTTC. As protein: CASRIRGLSYNEQFF.

The V call is TRBV7-2, the J call TRBJ2-7; 12 nucleotides match TRBD2. The germline V gene has CDR1 SGHTA and CDR2 FQGNSA. V trimming: 1 base; J trimming: 12 bases; junction bases outside the gene matches: 4. The CDR3 is made up of 13 amino acids. The CDR3 nucleotides read TGTGCCAGCAGCTTAGTACTAGCGGGGGGCCTGTACTTC. Translated: CASSLVLAGGLYF.

The gene calls are TRBV15 and TRBJ2-7, with D perhaps TRBD1 or TRBD2 (6 bases each). V lost 7 bases to trimming and J lost 3 bases, with 22 bases between them. CDR1 and CDR2 from the germline V gene are LNHNV and YYDKDF (reference sequence). The length of the CDR3 is 16 residues. The CDR3 spells CATTKDGEGGFYEQYF. Written as DNA, the CDR3 is TGTGCCACCACAAAGGACGGCGAGGGGGGATTCTACGAGCAGTACTTC.

This clone has a single count. The chain recombines TRBV4-3 with TRBJ2-5; 7 bases align to TRBD2. V trimming: 4 bases; J trimming: 5 bases; junction bases outside the gene matches: 10. Germline V gene sequence: CDR1 LGHNA, CDR2 YSLEER. This CDR3 comprises 15 residues. The CDR3 region has the DNA TGCGCCAGCAGCCCATTTTGGATGGGGGGGGAGACCCAGTACTTC. Translated, it gives CASSPFWMGGETQYF.